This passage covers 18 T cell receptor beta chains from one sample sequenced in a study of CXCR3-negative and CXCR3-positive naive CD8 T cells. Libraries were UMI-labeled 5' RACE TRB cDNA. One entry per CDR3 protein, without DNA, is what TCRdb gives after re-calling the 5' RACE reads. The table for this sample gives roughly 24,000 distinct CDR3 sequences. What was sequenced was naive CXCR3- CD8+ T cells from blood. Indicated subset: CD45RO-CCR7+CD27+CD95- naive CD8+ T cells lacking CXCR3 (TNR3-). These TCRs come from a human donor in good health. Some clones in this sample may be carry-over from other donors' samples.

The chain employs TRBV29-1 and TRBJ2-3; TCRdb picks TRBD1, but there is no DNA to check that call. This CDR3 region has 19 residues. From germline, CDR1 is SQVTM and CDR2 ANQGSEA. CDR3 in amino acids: CSVEAWDRGESEGTDTQYF.

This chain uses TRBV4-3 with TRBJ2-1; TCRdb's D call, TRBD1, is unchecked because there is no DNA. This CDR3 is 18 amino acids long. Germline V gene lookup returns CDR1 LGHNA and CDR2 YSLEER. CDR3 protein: CASSQDRAIAPIHNEQFF.

This CDR3 is CASSFPRTGDTEAFF. The chain employs TRBV12-3 or TRBV12-4 and TRBJ1-1; checking the TCRdb D call of TRBD1 is not possible without DNA. The CDR3 consists of 15 residues.

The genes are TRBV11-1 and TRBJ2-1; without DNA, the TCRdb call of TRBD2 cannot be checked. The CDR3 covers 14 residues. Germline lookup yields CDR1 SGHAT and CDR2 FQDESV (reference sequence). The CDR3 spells CASSTSAGYNEQFF.

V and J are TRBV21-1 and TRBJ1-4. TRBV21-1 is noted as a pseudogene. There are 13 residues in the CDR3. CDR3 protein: CASRIATNEKLFF.

Here the CDR3 reads CASSGLTPDRGPTNTEAFF. V and J are TRBV25-1 and TRBJ1-1; TCRdb reports TRBD1, a call that lacks DNA to check it against. The CDR3 is 19 amino acids. Germline V gene sequence: CDR1 MGHDK, CDR2 SYGVNS.

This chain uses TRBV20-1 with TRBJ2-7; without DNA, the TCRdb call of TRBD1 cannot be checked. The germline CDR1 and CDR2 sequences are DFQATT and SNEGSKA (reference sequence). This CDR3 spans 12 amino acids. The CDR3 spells CTRADFPYEQYF.

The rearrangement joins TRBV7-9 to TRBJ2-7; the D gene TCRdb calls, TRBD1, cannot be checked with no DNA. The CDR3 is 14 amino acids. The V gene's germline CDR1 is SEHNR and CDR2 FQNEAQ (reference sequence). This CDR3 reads CASSRTGGSYEQYF.

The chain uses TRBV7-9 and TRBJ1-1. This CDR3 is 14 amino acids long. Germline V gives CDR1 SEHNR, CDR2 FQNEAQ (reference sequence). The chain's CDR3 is CASSLGSSYTEAFF. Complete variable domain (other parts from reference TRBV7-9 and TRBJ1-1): DTGVSQNPRHKITKRGQNVTFRCDPISEHNRLYWYRQTLGQGPEFLTYFQNEAQLEKSRLLSDRFSAERPKGSFSTLEIQRTEQGDSAMYLCASSLGSSYTEAFFGQGTRLTVV.

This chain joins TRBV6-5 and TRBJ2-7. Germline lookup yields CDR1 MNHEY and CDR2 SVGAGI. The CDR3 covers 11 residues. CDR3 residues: CASSYGSEQYF.

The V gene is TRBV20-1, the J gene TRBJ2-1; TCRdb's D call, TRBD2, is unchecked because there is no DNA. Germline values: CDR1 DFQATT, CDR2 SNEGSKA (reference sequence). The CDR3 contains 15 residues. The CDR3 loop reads CSARVPGLGPNEQFF.

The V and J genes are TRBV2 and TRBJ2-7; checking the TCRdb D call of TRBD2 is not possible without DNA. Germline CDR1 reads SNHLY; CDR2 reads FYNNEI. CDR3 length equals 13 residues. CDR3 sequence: CASSEWESYEQYF.

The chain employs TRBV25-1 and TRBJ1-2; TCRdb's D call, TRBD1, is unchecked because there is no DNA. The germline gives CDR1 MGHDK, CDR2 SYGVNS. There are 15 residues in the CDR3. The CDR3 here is CASSEWGLGNYGYTF.

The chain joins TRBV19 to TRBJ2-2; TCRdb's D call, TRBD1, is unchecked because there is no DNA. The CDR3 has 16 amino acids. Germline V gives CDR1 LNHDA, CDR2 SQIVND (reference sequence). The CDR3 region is CASSIGTVYSTGELFF.

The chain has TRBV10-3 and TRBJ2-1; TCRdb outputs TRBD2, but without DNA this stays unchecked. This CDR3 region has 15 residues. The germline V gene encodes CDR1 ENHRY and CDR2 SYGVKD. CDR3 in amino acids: CAISLASGGFNEQFF.

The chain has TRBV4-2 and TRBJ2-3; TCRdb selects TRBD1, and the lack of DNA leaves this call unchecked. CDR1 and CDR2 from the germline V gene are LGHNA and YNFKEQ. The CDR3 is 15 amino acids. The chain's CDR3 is CASSQERGGPDTQYF.

The CDR3: CASGRQVIERGNTIYF. The genes are TRBV21-1 and TRBJ1-3; TCRdb's assignment of TRBD1 cannot be checked, as there is no DNA. TRBV21-1 is described as a pseudogene. The CDR3 contains 16 residues.

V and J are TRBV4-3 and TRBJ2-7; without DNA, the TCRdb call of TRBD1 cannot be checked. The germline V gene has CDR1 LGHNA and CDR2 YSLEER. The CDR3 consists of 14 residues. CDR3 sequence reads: CASSPGTAAYEQYF.